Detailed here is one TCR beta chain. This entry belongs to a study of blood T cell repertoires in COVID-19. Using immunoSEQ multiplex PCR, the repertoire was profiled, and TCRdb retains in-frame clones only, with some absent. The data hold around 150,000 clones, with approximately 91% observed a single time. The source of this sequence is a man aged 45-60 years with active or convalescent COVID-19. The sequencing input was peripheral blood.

CDR3 nucleotide sequence: TGTGCCACCAGCAGAGATACGAGAAATGGCTACACCTTC. Translating gives CATSRDTRNGYTF. The V and J genes are TRBV15 and TRBJ1-2; D uncertain. Germline assignment: CDR1 LNHNV and CDR2 YYDKDF (reference sequence). Trimming left V 0 bases short and J 6 bases short, with 8 bases between. This CDR3 contains 13 residues.